This T cell receptor (beta chain) stems from a study of neurological immune-mediated disorders. Study-level results: The level of TCR clonal expansion was highest in patients with HTLV-1-associated myelopathy and lowest in multiple sclerosis, where it fell below the level seen in healthy controls.

This clonotype has a count of ten or more. Its antigen is still unknown. Germline V gene lookup returns CDR1 SGHTA and CDR2 FQGNSA. The CDR3 covers 15 residues. V lost 8 bases and J lost 2, with 16 bases in between. cDNA was made by 5'RACE with 10-nucleotide random UMIs. TCRdb re-called the 5' RACE reads with MiXCR, one entry per CDR3 protein. The table includes around 15,000 distinct CDR3 sequences, over 12% detected once. This TCR came from a man aged 60 to 69 with HTLV-1-associated myelopathy (HAM/TSP). The sequencing input was PBMCs. The chain combines TRBV7-2 with TRBJ2-4; D might be TRBD2 (7 bases). CDR3 nucleotides: TGTGCCAGCTCTGAGGGGGGGGCTTCCAAAAACATTCAGTACTTC. Its protein is CASSEGGASKNIQYF.